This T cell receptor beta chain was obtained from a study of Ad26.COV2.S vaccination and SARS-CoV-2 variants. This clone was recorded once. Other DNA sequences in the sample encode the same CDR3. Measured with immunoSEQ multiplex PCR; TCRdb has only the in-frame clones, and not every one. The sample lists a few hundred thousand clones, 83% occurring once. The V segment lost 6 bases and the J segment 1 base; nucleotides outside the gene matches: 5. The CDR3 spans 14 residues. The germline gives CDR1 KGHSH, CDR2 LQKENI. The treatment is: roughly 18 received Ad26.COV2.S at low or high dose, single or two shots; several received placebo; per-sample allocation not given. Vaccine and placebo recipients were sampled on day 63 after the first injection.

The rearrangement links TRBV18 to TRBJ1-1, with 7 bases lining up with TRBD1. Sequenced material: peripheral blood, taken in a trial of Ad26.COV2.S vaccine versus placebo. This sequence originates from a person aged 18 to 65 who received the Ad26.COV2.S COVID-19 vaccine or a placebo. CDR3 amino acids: CASSLGTANTEAFF. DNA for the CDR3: TGTGCCAGCTCCCTGGGGACAGCGAACACTGAAGCTTTCTTT.